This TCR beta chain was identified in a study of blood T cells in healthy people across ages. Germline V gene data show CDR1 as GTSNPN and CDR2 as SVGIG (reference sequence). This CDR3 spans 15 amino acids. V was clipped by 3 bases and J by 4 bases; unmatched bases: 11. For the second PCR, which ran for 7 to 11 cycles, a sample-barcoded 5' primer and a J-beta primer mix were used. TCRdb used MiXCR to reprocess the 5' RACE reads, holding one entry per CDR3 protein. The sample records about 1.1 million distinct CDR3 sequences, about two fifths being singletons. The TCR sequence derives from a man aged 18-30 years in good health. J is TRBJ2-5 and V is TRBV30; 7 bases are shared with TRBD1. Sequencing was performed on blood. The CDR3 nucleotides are TGTGCCTGGAGCGACACCGGGACAGTGGGAGAGACCCAGTACTTC. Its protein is CAWSDTGTVGETQYF.